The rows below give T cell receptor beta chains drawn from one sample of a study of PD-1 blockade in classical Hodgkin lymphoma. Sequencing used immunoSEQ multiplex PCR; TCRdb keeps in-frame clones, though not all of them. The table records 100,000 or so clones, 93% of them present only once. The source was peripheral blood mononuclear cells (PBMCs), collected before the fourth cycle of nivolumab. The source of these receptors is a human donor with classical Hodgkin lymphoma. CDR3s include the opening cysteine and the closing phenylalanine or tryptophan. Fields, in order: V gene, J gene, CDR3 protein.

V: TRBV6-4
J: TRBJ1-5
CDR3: CASSDRDTILTSLPNGDQPQHF

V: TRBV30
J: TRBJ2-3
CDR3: CAWSPPSTDTQYF

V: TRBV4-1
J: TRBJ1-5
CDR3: CASSPSAGLRGFSNQPQHF

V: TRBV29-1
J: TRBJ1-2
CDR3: CSVWTGHPGKGYTF

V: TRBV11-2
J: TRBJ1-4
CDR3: CASSRQRDRVLNEKLFF

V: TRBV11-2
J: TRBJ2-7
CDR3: CASRLRLAGGDEQYF

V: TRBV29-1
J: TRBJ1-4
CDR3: CSTQQGERVKTNEKLFF

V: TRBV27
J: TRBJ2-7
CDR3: CASSLAAGEQYF

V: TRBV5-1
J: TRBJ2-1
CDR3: CASRLLAGADNEQFF

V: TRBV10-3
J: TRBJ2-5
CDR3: CAISEKMAETQYF

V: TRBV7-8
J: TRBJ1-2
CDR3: CASSPDRYNYGYTF

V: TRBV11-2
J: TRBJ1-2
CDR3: CASSLVLSLNYGYTF

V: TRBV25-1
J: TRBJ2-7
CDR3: CASSEHGLKEEQYF

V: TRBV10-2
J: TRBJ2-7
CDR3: CASSEGGSEQYF

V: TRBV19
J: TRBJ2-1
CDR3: CASSILQELNEQFF

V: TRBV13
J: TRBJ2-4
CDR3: CASSLPGVAGKNIQYF

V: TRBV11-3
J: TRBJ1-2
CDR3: CASSLDSDRTTSYGYTF

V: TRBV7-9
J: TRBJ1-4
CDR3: CASSLNTGRDEKLFF

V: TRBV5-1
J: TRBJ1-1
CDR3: CASSLERPSGGEAFF

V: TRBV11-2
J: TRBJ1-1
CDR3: CASSFNLVVGAEAFF

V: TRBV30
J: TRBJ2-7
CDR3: CAWSASSLYEQYF

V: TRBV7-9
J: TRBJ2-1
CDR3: CASSFGTSGNYYNEQFF

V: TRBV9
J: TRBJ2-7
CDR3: CASSSQPKGVYEQYF

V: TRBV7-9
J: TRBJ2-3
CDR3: CASSSGQGGDTQYF

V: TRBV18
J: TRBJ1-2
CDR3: CASSPRPDSFGYTF

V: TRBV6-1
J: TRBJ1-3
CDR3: CASSHTGATGNTIYF

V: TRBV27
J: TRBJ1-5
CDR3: CASIRNRAGNSNQPQHF

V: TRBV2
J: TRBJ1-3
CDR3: CASSPSGQGVPVSGNTIYF

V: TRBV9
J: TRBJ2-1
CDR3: CASSESLSNEQFF

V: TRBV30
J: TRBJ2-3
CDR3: CAWARLAASTDTQYF

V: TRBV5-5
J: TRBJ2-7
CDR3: CASSEGLSSSYEQYF

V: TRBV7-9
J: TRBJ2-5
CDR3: CALRVKETQYF

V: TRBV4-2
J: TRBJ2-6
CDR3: CASSQDGKGNVLTF

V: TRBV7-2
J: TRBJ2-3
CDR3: CASSLAARRRTDTQYF

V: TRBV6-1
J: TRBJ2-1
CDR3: CASSETPATSGSSDEQFF

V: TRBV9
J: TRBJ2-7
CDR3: CASSRTGTGPSWEQYF

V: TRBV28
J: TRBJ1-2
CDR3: CATASQDRRYYGYTF

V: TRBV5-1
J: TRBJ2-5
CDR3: CASRVRIPQETQYF

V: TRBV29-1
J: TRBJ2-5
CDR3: CSVNRQGQETQYF

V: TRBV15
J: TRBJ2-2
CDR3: CATSWLAGATGELFF

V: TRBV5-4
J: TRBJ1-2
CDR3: CASSLPTGGGYTF

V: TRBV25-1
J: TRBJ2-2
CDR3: CASSEFWGGTGELFF

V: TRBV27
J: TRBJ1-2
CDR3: CASSRGVLYGYTF

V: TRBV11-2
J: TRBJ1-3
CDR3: CASSLFLFGQLSGNTIYF

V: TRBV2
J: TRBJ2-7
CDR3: CASSVAYEQYF

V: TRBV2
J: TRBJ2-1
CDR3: CASSPGLARNEQFF

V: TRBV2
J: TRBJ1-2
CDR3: CASSPRTGIYGYTF

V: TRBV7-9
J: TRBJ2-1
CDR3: CASSPSGRARGTEQFF

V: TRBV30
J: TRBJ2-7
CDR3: CAWSITSEQYF

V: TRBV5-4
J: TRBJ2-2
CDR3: CASSFSGRGTGELFF

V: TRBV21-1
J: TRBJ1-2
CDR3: CASSRDRLNYGYTF

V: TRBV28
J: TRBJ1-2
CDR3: CASSLFGRANYGYTF

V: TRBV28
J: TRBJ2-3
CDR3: CASRMPSTDTQYF

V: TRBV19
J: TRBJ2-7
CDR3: CASSIGTSYEQYF

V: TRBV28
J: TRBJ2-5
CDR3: CASSLGQAAWETQYF